The 21 T cell receptor beta chains below come from one sample, sequenced in a study of Graves' ophthalmopathy and Graves' hyperthyroidism. RNA transcripts provided the template for amplifying TCR beta CDR3 regions. The authors performed first-round RT-PCR with HTBI primers and then a second-round multiplex PCR. TCRdb analysed the multiplex PCR reads with MiXCR anew, one entry per CDR3 protein. The sample shows 400,000 or so distinct CDR3 sequences, about a sixth of them seen only once. The sample consisted of peripheral blood. The receptors shown here come from an adult woman with stable Graves' hyperthyroidism.

This clonotype was observed at least ten times. This chain connects TRBV19 to TRBJ2-7; perhaps TRBD2 as D (7 bases). Germline CDR1 and CDR2: LNHDA and SQIVND (reference sequence). The CDR3 length is 13 residues. V was trimmed by 5 bases and J by 6 bases, leaving 14 bases between them. The CDR3 protein is CASSHREGGEQYF. CDR3 sequence (DNA): TGTGCCAGTAGTCACAGGGAGGGCGGCGAGCAGTACTTC.

The table lists this clonotype with many counts. The J gene is TRBJ1-3, the V gene TRBV28; D is unclear. The CDR3 is 14 amino acids. Germline assignment: CDR1 MDHEN and CDR2 SYDVKM. Trimming took off 5 bases at V and 3 bases at J, with 11 bases between the two ends. CDR3 region: CASSRSVIGNTIYF. In DNA, the CDR3 is TGTGCCAGCAGTCGTTCGGTAATTGGAAACACCATATATTTT. Together with reference TRBV28 and TRBJ1-3, the CDR3 gives the full variable domain: DVKVTQSSRYLVKRTGEKVFLECVQDMDHENMFWYRQDPGLGLRLIYFSYDVKMKEKGDIPEGYSVSREKKERFSLILESASTNQTSMYLCASSRSVIGNTIYFGEGSWLTVV.

In its sample, this clonotype was seen a few times. The gene calls are TRBV9 and TRBJ1-2, with D maybe TRBD1 (6 bases). CDR1 SGDLS and CDR2 YYNGEE come from the germline V gene. V shed 0 bases and J shed 4 bases, with 10 bases lying between them. This CDR3 spans 14 amino acids. DNA of the CDR3: TGTGCCAGCAGCGTAGACGGGACACCCTATGGCTACACCTTC. This codes for CASSVDGTPYGYTF.

This clonotype appeared many times. The rearrangement uses TRBV24-1 and TRBJ2-7, with D perhaps matching TRBD1 (6 bases). V dropped 4 bases and J dropped 0 bases, with 12 bases sitting between them. Germline assignment: CDR1 KGHDR and CDR2 SFDVKD. This CDR3 is 15 amino acids long. In DNA, the CDR3 is TGTGCCACCAGTGACAGCCGGGACACCTCCTACGAGCAGTACTTC. It translates to CATSDSRDTSYEQYF.

At least ten counts were recorded for this clonotype. The V and J genes are TRBV5-1 and TRBJ2-7, with a possible D match to TRBD1 (5 bases). The CDR3 sequence is 14 residues long. Germline CDR1 and CDR2: SGHRS and YFSETQ. The V gene lost 0 bases and the J gene lost 2 bases, with 9 bases spanning the gap. The CDR3 sequence: CASSLETVPYEQYF. The CDR3 DNA is TGCGCCAGCAGCTTGGAGACAGTACCCTACGAGCAGTACTTC.

This clonotype was detected ten times or more. The gene calls are TRBV5-1 and TRBJ1-1, with D possibly matching TRBD1 (5 bases). Germline values: CDR1 SGHRS, CDR2 YFSETQ. The CDR3 loop spans 16 amino acids. V gave up 0 bases and J gave up 8 bases, with 20 bases separating them. CDR3 sequence (DNA): TGCGCCAGCAGCTTGGATCTGACAGCTGGGTCAACGGAAGCTTTCTTT. Its translation is CASSLDLTAGSTEAFF.

The V call is TRBV12-3 or TRBV12-4, the J call TRBJ1-6; D ambiguous. The ends were cut back, 5 bases at V and 10 bases at J, with 24 bases in the middle. This CDR3 spans 17 amino acids. The CDR3 is CASSEAAAIQYFSPLHF. DNA of the CDR3: TGTGCCAGCAGTGAGGCGGCCGCTATTCAATATTTCTCACCCCTCCACTTT.

This clonotype was detected many times. V and J are TRBV12-3 or TRBV12-4 and TRBJ2-7, with 7 positions matching TRBD1. The junction had 3 bases not matched to a gene; V was cut back by 3 bases and J by 4 bases. This CDR3 comprises 13 residues. CDR3 region: CASSFLQGYEQYF. CDR3 DNA: TGTGCCAGCAGTTTCTTACAGGGGTACGAGCAGTACTTC.

This clonotype was found a few times. DNA for the CDR3: TGTGCCAGCAGGCTCGCGAAACACACAGATACGCAGTATTTT. Translated: CASRLAKHTDTQYF. The gene calls are TRBV2 and TRBJ2-3; D is uncertain. The V end was cut by 6 bases, the J end by 2 bases, with 12 bases between. The CDR3 runs to 14 residues. Germline V gene lookup returns CDR1 SNHLY and CDR2 FYNNEI.

In its sample, this clonotype was seen many times. The chain couples TRBV6-1 to TRBJ2-5; D unresolved. CDR1 MNHNS and CDR2 SASEGT come from the germline V gene. Trimming left V 8 bases short and J 5 bases short, with 12 bases between. This CDR3 has 12 amino acids. This chain's CDR3 is CASWRPGETQYF. As DNA, the CDR3 is TGTGCCAGCTGGCGTCCCGGGGAGACCCAGTACTTC.

The chain is built from TRBV27 and TRBJ1-6; maybe TRBD1 (6 bases). Germline V CDR1 and CDR2: MNHEY, SMNVEV (reference sequence). V was shortened by 7 bases and J by 8 bases, with 15 bases between the two germline ends. The CDR3 extends over 14 amino acids. This CDR3 reads CASIPGVDYSPLHF. The CDR3, as DNA: TGTGCCAGCATCCCAGGGGTAGATTATTCACCCCTCCACTTT.

This clonotype was detected ten times or more. V and J are TRBV6-1 and TRBJ2-3, with D hard to call. Trimming shortened V by 4 bases and J by 0 bases, and 5 bases separated the two germline ends. The CDR3 covers 13 residues. Germline lookup yields CDR1 MNHNS and CDR2 SASEGT. The CDR3 DNA follows: TGTGCCAGCAGTGTAACTAGCACAGATACGCAGTATTTT. Its protein product is CASSVTSTDTQYF.

As to this clonotype: A read error is possible here, since a much larger clone lies one base away. The J gene is TRBJ2-5, the V gene TRBV5-1; 10 bases map to TRBD2. Germline CDR1 SGHRS, CDR2 YFSETQ. The V segment lost 0 bases and the J segment 5 bases; nucleotides outside the gene matches: 10. CDR3 length: 17 amino acids. CDR3 in amino acids: CASSLGLAGEVLETQYF. CDR3 in DNA: TGCGCCAGCAGCTTGGGGCTAGCGGGAGAGGTATTGGAGACCCAGTACTTC.

This clonotype has a count of ten or more. V is TRBV7-8 and J is TRBJ2-5, with 11 bases that match TRBD2. V gave up 4 bases and J gave up 1 base; unmatched junction bases: 5. Per germline, CDR1 SGHVS and CDR2 FQNEAQ. The CDR3 has 16 residues. In DNA, the CDR3 is TGTGCCAGCAGCTCCACCGGACTAGCGGGCCAAGAGACCCAGTACTTC. Protein: CASSSTGLAGQETQYF.

This clonotype has only a few counts. The CDR3 DNA sequence: TGTGCCAGCAGCCTACCGGGACTAGCGGGACTTCCTAGCTCCTACGAGCAGTACTTC. The encoded protein is CASSLPGLAGLPSSYEQYF. The V gene is TRBV4-2, the J gene TRBJ2-7, with 13 bases that match TRBD2. This CDR3 contains 19 residues. V lost 4 bases to trimming and J lost 0 bases; unmatched junction nucleotides: 12. The germline V gene has CDR1 LGHNA and CDR2 YNFKEQ.

Ten or more counts support this clonotype. At one boundary the junction diverges from the germline segment, which might be a read error. The chain joins TRBV12-3 or TRBV12-4 to TRBJ1-1; D unclear. The CDR3 extends over 8 amino acids. The CDR3, as DNA: TGTGCCAGCAGTTCAGAACCCTGG. Translated, it gives CASSSEPW.

This clonotype was recorded many times. J is TRBJ1-1 and V is TRBV7-9; D is unclear. The germline V and J ends were trimmed by 6 bases and 0 bases, with 11 bases remaining between them. The CDR3 length is 14 residues. CDR1 is SEHNR and CDR2 is FQNEAQ in the germline V gene (reference sequence). The CDR3 spells CASSSEAMNTEAFF. CDR3 bases: TGTGCCAGCAGTTCAGAAGCCATGAACACTGAAGCTTTCTTT.

This chain links TRBV7-3 with TRBJ1-1; 7 bases are a match to TRBD1. The CDR3 spans 16 residues. J was trimmed by 0 bases and V by 3 bases; bases with no gene match: 7. The germline V gene has CDR1 SGHTA and CDR2 FQGTGA. The CDR3 here is CASSLGTDSLNTEAFF. The CDR3 bases are TGTGCCAGCAGCTTGGGGACAGACAGCCTGAACACTGAAGCTTTCTTT.

This clonotype appeared many times. The rearrangement links TRBV12-3 or TRBV12-4 to TRBJ2-7, with 9 nucleotides matching TRBD1. The ends lost 5 bases at V and 3 bases at J; junction bases unmatched: 5. The CDR3 sequence is 14 residues long. Here the CDR3 DNA reads TGTGCCAGCAGTCTAACAGGGGGCCGCTACGAGCAGTACTTC. It codes for CASSLTGGRYEQYF.

This clonotype occurred once. As DNA, the CDR3 is TGTGCCAGCAGCTTGGGACGCCGGATCTATGGCTACACCTTC. It is translated as CASSLGRRIYGYTF. The rearrangement joins TRBV5-6 to TRBJ1-2, with unresolved D. V was clipped by 0 bases and J by 4 bases, with 10 bases between them. Germline values: CDR1 SGHDT, CDR2 YYEEEE. The CDR3 has 14 amino acids.

In this sample, this clonotype turned up a few times. The chain carries TRBV28 and TRBJ2-2; 9 bases map to TRBD2. With 6 bases clipped from V and 4 bases from J, the junction kept 6 bases outside the gene matches. Per the germline V gene, CDR1 is MDHEN and CDR2 is SYDVKM. The CDR3 runs 15 residues. DNA for the CDR3: TGTGCCAGCAGGAAGGGACTAGCAGGCACCGGGGAGCTGTTTTTT. This codes for CASRKGLAGTGELFF.